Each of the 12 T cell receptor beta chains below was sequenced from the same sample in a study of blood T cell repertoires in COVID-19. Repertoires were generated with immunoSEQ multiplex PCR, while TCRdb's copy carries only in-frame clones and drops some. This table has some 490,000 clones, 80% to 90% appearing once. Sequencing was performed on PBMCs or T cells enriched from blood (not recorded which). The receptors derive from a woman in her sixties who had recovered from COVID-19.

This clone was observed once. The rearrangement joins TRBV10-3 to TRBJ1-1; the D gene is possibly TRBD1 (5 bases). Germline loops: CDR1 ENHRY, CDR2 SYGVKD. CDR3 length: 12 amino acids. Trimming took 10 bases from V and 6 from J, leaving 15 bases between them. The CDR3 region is CASQGEGAEAFF. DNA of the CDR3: TGTGCCAGTCAGGGTGAAGGTGCTGAAGCTTTCTTT.

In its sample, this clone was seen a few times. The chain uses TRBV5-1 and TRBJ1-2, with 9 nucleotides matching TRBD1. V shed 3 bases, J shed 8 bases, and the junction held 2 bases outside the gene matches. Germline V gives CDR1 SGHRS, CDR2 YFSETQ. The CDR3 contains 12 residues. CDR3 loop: CASSWGQGGYTF. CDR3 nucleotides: TGCGCCAGCAGCTGGGGACAGGGCGGCTACACCTTC.

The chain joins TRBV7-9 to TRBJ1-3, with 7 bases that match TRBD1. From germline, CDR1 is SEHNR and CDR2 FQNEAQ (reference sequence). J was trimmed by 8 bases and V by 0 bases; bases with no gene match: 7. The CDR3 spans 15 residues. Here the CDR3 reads CASSLAGAGGDTIYF. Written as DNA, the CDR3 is TGTGCCAGCAGCTTAGCGGGGGCAGGGGGAGACACCATATATTTT.

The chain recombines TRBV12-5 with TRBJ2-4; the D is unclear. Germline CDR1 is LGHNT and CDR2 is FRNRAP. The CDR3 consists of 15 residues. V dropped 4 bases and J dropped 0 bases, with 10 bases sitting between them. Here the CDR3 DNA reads TGTGCTAGTGGTTCCGATATACTAGCCAAAAACATTCAGTACTTC. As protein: CASGSDILAKNIQYF. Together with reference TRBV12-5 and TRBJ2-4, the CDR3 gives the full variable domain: DARVTQTPRHKVTEMGQEVTMRCQPILGHNTVFWYRQTMMQGLELLAYFRNRAPLDDSGMPKDRFSAEMPDATLATLKIQPSEPRDSAVYFCASGSDILAKNIQYFGAGTRLSVL.

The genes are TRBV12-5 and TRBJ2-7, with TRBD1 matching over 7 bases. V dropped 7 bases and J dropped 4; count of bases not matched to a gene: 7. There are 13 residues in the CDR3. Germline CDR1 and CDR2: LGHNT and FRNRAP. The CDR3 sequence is CASARDSLYEQYF. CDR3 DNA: TGTGCTAGTGCCCGGGACAGTCTTTACGAGCAGTACTTC.

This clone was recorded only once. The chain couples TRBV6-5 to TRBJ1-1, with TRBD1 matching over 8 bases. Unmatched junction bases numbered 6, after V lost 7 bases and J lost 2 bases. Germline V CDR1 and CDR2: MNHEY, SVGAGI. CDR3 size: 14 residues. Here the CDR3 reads CASKEGTGNTEAFF. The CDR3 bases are TGTGCCAGCAAGGAAGGGACAGGTAACACTGAAGCTTTCTTT.

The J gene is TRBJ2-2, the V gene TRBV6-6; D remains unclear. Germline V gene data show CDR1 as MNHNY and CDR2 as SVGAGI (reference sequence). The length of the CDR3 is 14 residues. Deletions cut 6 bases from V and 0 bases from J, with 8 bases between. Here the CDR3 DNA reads TGTGCCAGCAGATCAGGTTCGAACACCGGGGAGCTGTTTTTT. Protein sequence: CASRSGSNTGELFF.

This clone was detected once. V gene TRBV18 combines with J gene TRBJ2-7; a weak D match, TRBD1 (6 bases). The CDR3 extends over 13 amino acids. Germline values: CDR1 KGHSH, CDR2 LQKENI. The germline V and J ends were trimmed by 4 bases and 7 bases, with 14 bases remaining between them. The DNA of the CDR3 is TGTGCCAGCTCACAAGGGACATTGGGGGAGCAGTACGTC. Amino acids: CASSQGTLGEQYV.

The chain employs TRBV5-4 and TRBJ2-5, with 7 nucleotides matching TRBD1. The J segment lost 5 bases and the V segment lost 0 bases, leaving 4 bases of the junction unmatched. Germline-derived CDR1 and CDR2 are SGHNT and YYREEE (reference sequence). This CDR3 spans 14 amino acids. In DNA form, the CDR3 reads TGTGCCAGCAGCTTGGGACAGGGAGAGGAGACCCAGTACTTC. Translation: CASSLGQGEETQYF.

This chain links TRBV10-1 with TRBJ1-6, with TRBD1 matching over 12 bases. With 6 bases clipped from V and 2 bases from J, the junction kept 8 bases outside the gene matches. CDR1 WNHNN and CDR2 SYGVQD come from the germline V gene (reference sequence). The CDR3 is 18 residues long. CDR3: CASRGDRGQYTYNSPLHF. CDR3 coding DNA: TGCGCCAGCAGGGGGGACAGGGGGCAATACACCTATAATTCACCCCTCCACTTT.

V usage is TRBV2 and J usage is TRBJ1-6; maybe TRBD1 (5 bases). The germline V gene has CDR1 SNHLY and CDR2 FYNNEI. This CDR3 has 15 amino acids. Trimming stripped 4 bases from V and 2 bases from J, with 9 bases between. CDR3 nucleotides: TGTGCCAGCAGTGGGAGGGGCCCCTATAATTCACCCCTCCACTTT. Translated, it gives CASSGRGPYNSPLHF.

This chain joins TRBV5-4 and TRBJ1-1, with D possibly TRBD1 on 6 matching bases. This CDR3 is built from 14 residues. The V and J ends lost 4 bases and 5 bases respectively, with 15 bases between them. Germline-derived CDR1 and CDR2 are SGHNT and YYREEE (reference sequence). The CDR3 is CASSPGVDKTEAFF. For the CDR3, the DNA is TGTGCCAGCAGCCCAGGGGTGGATAAGACTGAAGCTTTCTTT. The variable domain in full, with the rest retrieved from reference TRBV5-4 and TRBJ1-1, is ETGVTQSPTHLIKTRGQQVTLRCSSQSGHNTVSWYQQALGQGPQFIFQYYREEENGRGNFPPRFSGLQFPNYSSELNVNALELDDSALYLCASSPGVDKTEAFFGQGTRLTVV.